These T cell receptor beta chains were read from a single sample in a study of blood T cells in healthy people across ages. Using its own MiXCR run on the 5' RACE reads, TCRdb lists one record per CDR3 protein. The data show 1.2 million to 1.5 million distinct CDR3 sequences, with 59% seen just once and 6.7% held by the top ten. The sequencing input was blood. The receptors shown here come from a man younger than 35 in good health. Each CDR3 is given with its conserved first and last residue. The order of the fields is CDR3 DNA, CDR3 protein, J gene, clone size, D gene, V gene. D genes are given only for firm matches. Part of the rows lack a size; the others show once, few, many or a class for expanded clones.

CDR3nt: TGTGCCAGCAGTCTCGGACTAGCGGGGGGCATGTACGAGCAGTACTTC
CDR3aa: CASSLGLAGGMYEQYF
j_gene: TRBJ2-7
abundance: few
d_gene: TRBD2
v_gene: TRBV6-5

CDR3nt: TGTGCCAGCAGTACCCTTTGTACTAGCGGGCGCACAGATACGCAGTATTTT
CDR3aa: CASSTLCTSGRTDTQYF
j_gene: TRBJ2-3
abundance: .
d_gene: TRBD2
v_gene: TRBV28

CDR3nt: TGTGCCACCAGTGATTCCAGGACAGGCTCTTACGAGCAGTACTTC
CDR3aa: CATSDSRTGSYEQYF
j_gene: TRBJ2-7
abundance: .
d_gene: TRBD1
v_gene: TRBV24-1

CDR3nt: TGTGCCAGCAGCCGACGGGGCGGGGGTAGCACAGATACGCAGTATTTT
CDR3aa: CASSRRGGGSTDTQYF
j_gene: TRBJ2-3
abundance: .
d_gene: TRBD2
v_gene: TRBV7-6

CDR3nt: TGTGCCAGCAGCTTACAGGGTCCCCATGAAAAACTGTTTTTT
CDR3aa: CASSLQGPHEKLFF
j_gene: TRBJ1-4
abundance: .
d_gene: .
v_gene: TRBV7-9

CDR3nt: TGTGCCAGCAGTTTACAGAGGGAGTCTTACGAGCAGTACTTC
CDR3aa: CASSLQRESYEQYF
j_gene: TRBJ2-7
abundance: .
d_gene: .
v_gene: TRBV12-3/TRBV12-4

CDR3nt: TGCAGTGCTAGAGACCGGGACTTCAATGAGCAGTTCTTC
CDR3aa: CSARDRDFNEQFF
j_gene: TRBJ2-1
abundance: .
d_gene: .
v_gene: TRBV20-1

CDR3nt: TGTGCCAGCAGTGAAGAGCATTCCTACGAGCAGTACTTC
CDR3aa: CASSEEHSYEQYF
j_gene: TRBJ2-7
abundance: .
d_gene: .
v_gene: TRBV6-1

CDR3nt: TGTGCCAGCAGCAAGGGACAGGGGACCGGCAAGTTCTTC
CDR3aa: CASSKGQGTGKFF
j_gene: TRBJ2-1
abundance: .
d_gene: TRBD1
v_gene: TRBV13

CDR3nt: TGTGCCACAGCAGACAGTTCCACCGGGGAGCTGTTTTTT
CDR3aa: CATADSSTGELFF
j_gene: TRBJ2-2
abundance: .
d_gene: .
v_gene: TRBV24-1

CDR3nt: TGTGCCAGCAGGGGACGTATGACTGAAGCTTTCTTT
CDR3aa: CASRGRMTEAFF
j_gene: TRBJ1-1
abundance: few
d_gene: .
v_gene: TRBV7-9

CDR3nt: TGCAGTGCCTCTAGCGGTAGCTACAATGAGCAGTTCTTC
CDR3aa: CSASSGSYNEQFF
j_gene: TRBJ2-1
abundance: few
d_gene: TRBD2
v_gene: TRBV20-1

CDR3nt: TGTGCCAGCAGTGCCCTAGGGGCCGGGAACACTGAAGCTTTCTTT
CDR3aa: CASSALGAGNTEAFF
j_gene: TRBJ1-1
abundance: few
d_gene: .
v_gene: TRBV2

CDR3nt: TGTGCCAGCAGCTACACCTTAATCCGGAACACTGAAGCTTTCTTT
CDR3aa: CASSYTLIRNTEAFF
j_gene: TRBJ1-1
abundance: .
d_gene: .
v_gene: TRBV12-3/TRBV12-4

CDR3nt: TGTGCCAGCAGGGGGCAGGCCGGGGAGCTGTTTTTT
CDR3aa: CASRGQAGELFF
j_gene: TRBJ2-2
abundance: .
d_gene: .
v_gene: TRBV6-2/TRBV6-3

CDR3nt: TGTGCCAGCAGCCAGTCAGATACGCAGTATTTT
CDR3aa: CASSQSDTQYF
j_gene: TRBJ2-3
abundance: many
d_gene: .
v_gene: TRBV3-1

CDR3nt: TGCGCCAGCAGACCATTGGGGGACACTGAAGCTTTCTTT
CDR3aa: CASRPLGDTEAFF
j_gene: TRBJ1-1
abundance: .
d_gene: .
v_gene: TRBV5-1

CDR3nt: TGTGCCAGCAGTCAAGTCCCGGGTGGGGGCACCTTC
CDR3aa: CASSQVPGGGTF
j_gene: TRBJ1-2
abundance: .
d_gene: .
v_gene: TRBV28

CDR3nt: TGTGCCAGCAGTGTGGTTGACAGATCCTACGAGCAGTTCTTC
CDR3aa: CASSVVDRSYEQFF
j_gene: TRBJ2-1
abundance: .
d_gene: .
v_gene: TRBV25-1

CDR3nt: TGTGCCAGCAGTGACGGGGGACTTTACAATGAGCAGTTCTTC
CDR3aa: CASSDGGLYNEQFF
j_gene: TRBJ2-1
abundance: .
d_gene: .
v_gene: TRBV6-4

CDR3nt: TGCAGTGCTAACCACCGGGGGTATGGCGGGGGGCGCCATAAGGGTGAGCAGTTCTTC
CDR3aa: CSANHRGYGGGRHKGEQFF
j_gene: TRBJ2-1
abundance: .
d_gene: TRBD2
v_gene: TRBV20-1

CDR3nt: TGTGCCAGCAGCTTAGGAGGGAACGGCTCCACCTTC
CDR3aa: CASSLGGNGSTF
j_gene: TRBJ1-2
abundance: .
d_gene: .
v_gene: TRBV7-9

CDR3nt: TGTGCCAGCAGTCCTTCGGAACTAGTCTACGAGCAGTACTTC
CDR3aa: CASSPSELVYEQYF
j_gene: TRBJ2-7
abundance: .
d_gene: .
v_gene: TRBV12-3/TRBV12-4

CDR3nt: TGCAGCGTTGATAAGGGACAGATGAACACTGAAGCTTTCTTT
CDR3aa: CSVDKGQMNTEAFF
j_gene: TRBJ1-1
abundance: .
d_gene: TRBD1
v_gene: TRBV29-1

CDR3nt: TGTGCCAGCAGCCCCTCCACTAGCCCGTACAATGAGCAGTTCTTC
CDR3aa: CASSPSTSPYNEQFF
j_gene: TRBJ2-1
abundance: .
d_gene: .
v_gene: TRBV14

CDR3nt: TGTGCCAGCAGTGTTTCTAGCGCCTACAATGAGCAGTTCTTC
CDR3aa: CASSVSSAYNEQFF
j_gene: TRBJ2-1
abundance: few
d_gene: .
v_gene: TRBV2

CDR3nt: TGTGCCAGCGCCAACTCCTACGAGCAGTACTTC
CDR3aa: CASANSYEQYF
j_gene: TRBJ2-7
abundance: once
d_gene: .
v_gene: TRBV28

CDR3nt: TGTGCCAGCAGCTTAAATCCCGGACTAGCGGGAGCTAGAGACTACAATGAGCAGTTCTTC
CDR3aa: CASSLNPGLAGARDYNEQFF
j_gene: TRBJ2-1
abundance: .
d_gene: TRBD2
v_gene: TRBV7-9

CDR3nt: TGTGCCAGCTCTTCGACAGGGGGACAGGAAAAACTGTTTTTT
CDR3aa: CASSSTGGQEKLFF
j_gene: TRBJ1-4
abundance: .
d_gene: TRBD1
v_gene: TRBV18

CDR3nt: TGTGCCACCAGCAGGGGCCCCGCCTCTGGGGCCAACGTCCTGACTTTC
CDR3aa: CATSRGPASGANVLTF
j_gene: TRBJ2-6
abundance: .
d_gene: .
v_gene: TRBV15

CDR3nt: TGTGCCAGCAGTTGGACTAGCGGGATGTACAATGAGCAGTTCTTC
CDR3aa: CASSWTSGMYNEQFF
j_gene: TRBJ2-1
abundance: .
d_gene: TRBD2
v_gene: TRBV12-3/TRBV12-4

CDR3nt: TGTGCCAGCAGTGAATACGGGGGAGACACCGGGGAGCTGTTTTTT
CDR3aa: CASSEYGGDTGELFF
j_gene: TRBJ2-2
abundance: .
d_gene: .
v_gene: TRBV25-1

CDR3nt: TGCGCCAGTCGCCAGACCCCTAGCACAGATACGCAGTATTTT
CDR3aa: CASRQTPSTDTQYF
j_gene: TRBJ2-3
abundance: few
d_gene: .
v_gene: TRBV5-1

CDR3nt: TGTGCCAGCAGCTTAGACTCAGGGGGCACCGGGGAGCTGTTTTTT
CDR3aa: CASSLDSGGTGELFF
j_gene: TRBJ2-2
abundance: .
d_gene: TRBD1
v_gene: TRBV7-2

CDR3nt: TGTGCCAGCAGCCTAACTCCGGACAGGAGCTCCTACGAGCAGTACTTC
CDR3aa: CASSLTPDRSSYEQYF
j_gene: TRBJ2-7
abundance: .
d_gene: TRBD1
v_gene: TRBV27

CDR3nt: TGTGCCAGCAGTCGCCAACACGGAGACTATGGCTACACCTTC
CDR3aa: CASSRQHGDYGYTF
j_gene: TRBJ1-2
abundance: .
d_gene: .
v_gene: TRBV4-2

CDR3nt: TGCAGTGCTAGAGAGGTAATCTCCTACAATGAGCAGTTCTTC
CDR3aa: CSAREVISYNEQFF
j_gene: TRBJ2-1
abundance: .
d_gene: .
v_gene: TRBV20-1

CDR3nt: TGTGCCAGCACCCCTCTCCCCCTGGGACTAGCCTCCGAGCAGTACTTC
CDR3aa: CASTPLPLGLASEQYF
j_gene: TRBJ2-7
abundance: few
d_gene: TRBD2
v_gene: TRBV2

CDR3nt: TGTGCCAGCAGCGTAGCGGGGGACGAAGAGACCCAGTACTTC
CDR3aa: CASSVAGDEETQYF
j_gene: TRBJ2-5
abundance: once
d_gene: TRBD2
v_gene: TRBV7-9

CDR3nt: TGCAGCAGCCGGGGGTCCTATGGCTACACCTTC
CDR3aa: CSSRGSYGYTF
j_gene: TRBJ1-2
abundance: .
d_gene: .
v_gene: TRBV29-1

CDR3nt: TGTGCCAGCAGCTTAGTCCCCGACTATGGCTACACCTTC
CDR3aa: CASSLVPDYGYTF
j_gene: TRBJ1-2
abundance: .
d_gene: .
v_gene: TRBV11-2

CDR3nt: TGCGCCAGCAGCCAAGTGGAGGGAAGGAGGGGTCAGCCCCAGCATTTT
CDR3aa: CASSQVEGRRGQPQHF
j_gene: TRBJ1-5
abundance: .
d_gene: .
v_gene: TRBV4-1

CDR3nt: TGTGCCAGCAGTTTTCAGGGGGATAATGGCTACACCTTC
CDR3aa: CASSFQGDNGYTF
j_gene: TRBJ1-2
abundance: once
d_gene: TRBD1
v_gene: TRBV6-5

CDR3nt: TGTGCCAGCAGTTACTCGGCAGGGAGCTCTGGAAACACCATATATTTT
CDR3aa: CASSYSAGSSGNTIYF
j_gene: TRBJ1-3
abundance: .
d_gene: .
v_gene: TRBV6-5

CDR3nt: TGTGCCAGCAGCTTTCCCACGGGACAGTTCAACACTGAAGCTTTCTTT
CDR3aa: CASSFPTGQFNTEAFF
j_gene: TRBJ1-1
abundance: few
d_gene: TRBD1
v_gene: TRBV11-1

CDR3nt: TGCAGTGTAACAATCGGTGGGGCAGCCGCGTACCAAGAGACCCAGTACTTC
CDR3aa: CSVTIGGAAAYQETQYF
j_gene: TRBJ2-5
abundance: .
d_gene: .
v_gene: TRBV20-1

CDR3nt: TGCAGTGCTAGAGATCTGTCCAGGACTAGCAGTACCAATGAGCAGTTCTTC
CDR3aa: CSARDLSRTSSTNEQFF
j_gene: TRBJ2-1
abundance: .
d_gene: TRBD2
v_gene: TRBV20-1